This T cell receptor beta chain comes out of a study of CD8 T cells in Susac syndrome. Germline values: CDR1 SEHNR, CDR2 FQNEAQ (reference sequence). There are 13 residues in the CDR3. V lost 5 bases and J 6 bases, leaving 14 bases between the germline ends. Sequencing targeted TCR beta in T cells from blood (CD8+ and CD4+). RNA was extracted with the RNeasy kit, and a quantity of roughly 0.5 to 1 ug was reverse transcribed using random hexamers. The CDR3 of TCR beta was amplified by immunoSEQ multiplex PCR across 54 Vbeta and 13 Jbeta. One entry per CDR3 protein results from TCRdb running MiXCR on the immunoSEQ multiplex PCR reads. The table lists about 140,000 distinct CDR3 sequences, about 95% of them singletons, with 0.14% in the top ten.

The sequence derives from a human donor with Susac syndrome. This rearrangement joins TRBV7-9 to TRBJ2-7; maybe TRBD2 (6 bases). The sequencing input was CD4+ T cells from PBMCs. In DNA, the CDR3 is TGTGCCAGCAGCAACCCTCCGGGGGTCGAGCAGTACTTC. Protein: CASSNPPGVEQYF.